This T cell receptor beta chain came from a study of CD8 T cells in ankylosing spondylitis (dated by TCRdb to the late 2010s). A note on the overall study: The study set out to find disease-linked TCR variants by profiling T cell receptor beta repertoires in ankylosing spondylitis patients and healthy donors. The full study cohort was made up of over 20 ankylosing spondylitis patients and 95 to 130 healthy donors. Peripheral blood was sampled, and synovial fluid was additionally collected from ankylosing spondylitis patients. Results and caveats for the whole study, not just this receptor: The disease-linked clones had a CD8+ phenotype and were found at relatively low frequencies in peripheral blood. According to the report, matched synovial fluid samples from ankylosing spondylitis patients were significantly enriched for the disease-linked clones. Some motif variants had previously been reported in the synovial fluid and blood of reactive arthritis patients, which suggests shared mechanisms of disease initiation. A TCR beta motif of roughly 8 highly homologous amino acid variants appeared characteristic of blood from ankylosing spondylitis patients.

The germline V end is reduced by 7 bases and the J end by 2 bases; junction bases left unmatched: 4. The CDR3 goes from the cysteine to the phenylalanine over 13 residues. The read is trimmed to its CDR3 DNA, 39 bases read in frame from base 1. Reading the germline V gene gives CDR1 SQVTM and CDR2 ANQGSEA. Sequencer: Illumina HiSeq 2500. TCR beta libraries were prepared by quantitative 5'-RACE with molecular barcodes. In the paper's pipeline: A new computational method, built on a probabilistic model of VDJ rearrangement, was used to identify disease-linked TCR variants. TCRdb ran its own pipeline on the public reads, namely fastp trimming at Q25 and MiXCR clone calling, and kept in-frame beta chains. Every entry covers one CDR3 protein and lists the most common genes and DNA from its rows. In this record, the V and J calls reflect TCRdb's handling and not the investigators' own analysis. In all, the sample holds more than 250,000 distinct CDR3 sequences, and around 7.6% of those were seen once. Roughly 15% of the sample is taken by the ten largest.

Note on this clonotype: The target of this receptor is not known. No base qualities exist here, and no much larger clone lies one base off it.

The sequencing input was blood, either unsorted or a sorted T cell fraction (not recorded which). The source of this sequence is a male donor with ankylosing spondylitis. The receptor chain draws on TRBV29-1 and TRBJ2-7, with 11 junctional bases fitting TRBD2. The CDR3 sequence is CSAGTSGTYEQYF. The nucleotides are TGCAGCGCCGGGACTAGCGGAACCTACGAGCAGTACTTC.